This T cell receptor (beta chain) was found in a study of cytomegalovirus exposure and HLA in healthy donors. Of note for this clone: The antigen remains undetermined.

The PCR made use of 60 Vbeta and 13 Jbeta primers. Method: immunoSEQ multiplex PCR; TCRdb's copy keeps in-frame clones and lacks some. This sample has over 150,000 clones; approximately 71% occur once, and the top ten carry approximately 1.5%. Study-level findings and limits: V- and J-gene trimming in TCR beta was tied to a missense DCLRE1C variant by an analysis performed later.

The clonotype was recovered from a man aged 50-59 years in good health and CMV-seronegative. Sequenced material: PBMCs.

Here the CDR3 DNA reads TGTGCCAGCAGCGTAGAACTAGCAAAAGAGACCCAGTACTTC. Its protein is CASSVELAKETQYF. This chain uses TRBV9 with TRBJ2-5; possibly TRBD2 for D (6 bases). Germline V gene data show CDR1 as SGDLS and CDR2 as YYNGEE. V shed 0 bases and J shed 3 bases, with 9 bases lying between them. CDR3 length equals 14 residues.